These 14 T cell receptor beta chains originate from one sample sequenced in a study of blood T cell repertoires in COVID-19. The table came from immunoSEQ multiplex PCR; TCRdb's copy has only in-frame clones and leaves some out. The sample lists around 100,000 clones; 80% to 85% were seen once. The sequencing input was peripheral blood. These receptor sequences come from a man aged 70 or older with acute or convalescent COVID-19.

This chain joins TRBV5-1 and TRBJ2-1, with a possible D match to TRBD1 (6 bases). Germline V gene sequence: CDR1 SGHRS, CDR2 YFSETQ. This CDR3 is 16 amino acids long. V was cut by 0 bases and J by 1 base, with 11 bases left in between. DNA for the CDR3: TGCGCCAGCAGCTTGGAGGGGGATACATCCTACAATGAGCAGTTCTTC. Translated: CASSLEGDTSYNEQFF.

V and J are TRBV7-2 and TRBJ2-3; no firm D call. V dropped 5 bases and J dropped 3 bases, with 12 bases sitting between them. The CDR3 extends over 14 amino acids. Looked up from germline, CDR1 is SGHTA and CDR2 is FQGNSA. The CDR3 sequence is CASSRLPATDTQYF. The CDR3 DNA reads as TGTGCCAGCAGCCGCCTCCCCGCGACAGATACGCAGTATTTT.

This chain connects TRBV5-1 to TRBJ2-5; 8 positions agree with TRBD1. From germline, CDR1 is SGHRS and CDR2 YFSETQ. This CDR3 has 14 amino acids. V shed 3 bases, J shed 5 bases, and the junction held 6 bases outside the gene matches. CDR3 in amino acids: CASSSGTGLETQYF. The DNA for the CDR3 is TGCGCCAGCAGCTCCGGGACAGGTTTGGAGACCCAGTACTTC.

The rearrangement uses TRBV12-1 and TRBJ1-6. TRBV12-1 is given as a pseudogene. The CDR3 runs 11 residues. Here the CDR3 DNA reads TGTGCCAGCAGCTTGTATAAACCCCTCCACTTT. Its translation: CASSLYKPLHF.

The chain recombines TRBV19 with TRBJ2-1; 7 bases align to TRBD1. Germline CDR1 LNHDA, CDR2 SQIVND (reference sequence). The CDR3 runs to 12 residues. J lost 15 bases, V lost 3 bases, and 8 bases had no gene match. CDR3 region: CASSIGQAAAFF. In DNA form, the CDR3 reads TGTGCCAGTAGTATCGGACAGGCCGCCGCGTTCTTC.

This clone was observed a handful of times. The gene calls are TRBV28 and TRBJ2-2, with 7 bases matching TRBD1. With 2 bases clipped from V and 13 bases from J, the junction kept 19 bases outside the gene matches. The CDR3 sequence is 17 residues long. Germline V gives CDR1 MDHEN, CDR2 SYDVKM. CDR3 coding DNA: TGTGCCAGCAGTTTACGAGGGGGCGTTCGGGTTCCCCCGCGGCTGTTTTTT. Its protein is CASSLRGGVRVPPRLFF. Full variable domain (outside the CDR3, taken from reference TRBV28 and TRBJ2-2): DVKVTQSSRYLVKRTGEKVFLECVQDMDHENMFWYRQDPGLGLRLIYFSYDVKMKEKGDIPEGYSVSREKKERFSLILESASTNQTSMYLCASSLRGGVRVPPRLFFGEGSRLTVL.

This clone was seen a few times. The rearrangement links TRBV6-5 to TRBJ2-7; maybe TRBD1 (6 bases). V lost 11 bases, J lost 5 bases, and 10 bases lay in between. The CDR3 totals 10 residues. Germline V gene lookup returns CDR1 MNHEY and CDR2 SVGAGI. CDR3 sequence (DNA): TGTGCCGTTACAGGGAACGAGCAGTACTTC. Its translation is CAVTGNEQYF.

This clone came up once. The chain is built from TRBV27 and TRBJ1-2, with D tentatively TRBD1 (6 bases). Trimming pared 0 bases from V and 2 bases from J, leaving 7 bases between. Per germline, CDR1 MNHEY and CDR2 SMNVEV (reference sequence). The CDR3 is made up of 14 amino acids. CDR3 amino acids: CASSLSRGNYGYTF. In nucleotides, the CDR3 is TGTGCCAGCAGTTTATCTAGGGGGAACTATGGCTACACCTTC.

The rearrangement links TRBV19 to TRBJ1-1; D remains unclear. Germline-derived CDR1 and CDR2 are LNHDA and SQIVND (reference sequence). This CDR3 has 14 residues. With 6 bases removed from V and 0 bases from J, the gap between germline ends came to 11 bases. The CDR3 DNA reads as TGTGCCAGTAGGCCTTCCCAGGTGAACACTGAAGCTTTCTTT. As protein: CASRPSQVNTEAFF. Variable domain in full (rest from reference TRBV19 and TRBJ1-1): DGGITQSPKYLFRKEGQNVTLSCEQNLNHDAMYWYRQDPGQGLRLIYYSQIVNDFQKGDIAEGYSVSREKKESFPLTVTSAQKNPTAFYLCASRPSQVNTEAFFGQGTRLTVV.

The chain combines TRBV29-1 with TRBJ1-1, with 7 bases lining up with TRBD1. This CDR3 comprises 14 residues. Germline loops: CDR1 SQVTM, CDR2 ANQGSEA. The trim removed 8 bases at V and 0 bases at J, leaving 9 bases unmatched. In DNA form, the CDR3 reads TGCAGCACACGGACAGGCACGATGAACACTGAAGCTTTCTTT. Amino acid sequence: CSTRTGTMNTEAFF.

This clone was detected once. The chain employs TRBV7-2 and TRBJ2-1; perhaps TRBD2 as D (5 bases). The germline gives CDR1 SGHTA, CDR2 FQGNSA. The V end lost 6 bases, the J end lost 0 bases, and 12 bases lay between the germline ends. This CDR3 has 15 residues. Here the CDR3 reads CASSRGSVSYNEQFF. As DNA, the CDR3 is TGTGCCAGCAGTCGGGGATCGGTCTCCTACAATGAGCAGTTCTTC.

This clone was counted a few times. The rearrangement links TRBV4-1 to TRBJ1-2; D gene unclear. The length of the CDR3 is 15 residues. Trimming removed 5 bases at V and 4 bases at J, with 17 bases between. Germline V gene data show CDR1 as MGHRA and CDR2 as YSYEKL. In nucleotides, the CDR3 is TGCGCCAGCAGCGCCGACGGCAGCGCCTTCTATGGCTACACCTTC. Encoded protein: CASSADGSAFYGYTF.

The CDR3 loop is CAILGQGVNNSPLHF. CDR3 sequence (DNA): TGTGCCATCCTAGGACAGGGCGTAAATAATTCACCCCTCCACTTT. This chain connects TRBV6-5 to TRBJ1-6, with 8 bases fitting TRBD1. Germline-derived CDR1 and CDR2 are MNHEY and SVGAGI. The CDR3 consists of 15 residues. V lost 10 bases to trimming and J lost 5 bases; unmatched junction nucleotides: 10.

The rearrangement links TRBV6-5 to TRBJ1-5; 10 bases match TRBD1. This CDR3 comprises 15 residues. Looked up from germline, CDR1 is MNHEY and CDR2 is SVGAGI. With 6 bases clipped from V and 3 bases from J, the junction kept 5 bases outside the gene matches. The CDR3 protein is CASRRQGASNQPQHF. The CDR3 DNA reads as TGTGCCAGCAGACGACAGGGGGCCTCCAATCAGCCCCAGCATTTT.